This T cell receptor (beta chain) is drawn from a study of CD8 T cells in ankylosing spondylitis. TCRdb called the 5' RACE reads again in MiXCR, with one record for every CDR3 protein. The sample holds 210,000 or so distinct CDR3 sequences; approximately 7.6% are singletons and the top ten take 4% to 5.5%. General observations from the study: Existing reports had already noted some motif variants in reactive arthritis synovial fluid and blood. A TCR beta motif of eight or nine highly homologous variants seemed to mark ankylosing spondylitis blood.

The CDR3 spans 11 residues. Trimming cost V 4 bases and J 6 bases, with 8 bases left between them. The germline V gene encodes CDR1 SQVTM and CDR2 ANQGSEA. This clonotype was found many times. Its antigen is unidentified. The clonotype was recovered from a female donor with ankylosing spondylitis or in good health (not recorded which). This chain connects TRBV29-1 to TRBJ2-3, with D perhaps given as TRBD1 or TRBD2 (5 bases each). Specimen: blood, either unsorted or a sorted T cell fraction (not recorded which). CDR3 nucleotides: TGCAGCGTTGCGGGACGGGATACGCAGTATTTT. The encoded protein is CSVAGRDTQYF.